The TCR beta chain under discussion was sequenced for a study of T-cell memory formation after mild COVID-19 (dated by TCRdb to the early 2020s). About the study as a whole: TCR sequence clusters from the two donors were found to be largely donor specific. In a couple of donors, T-cell clones that expanded and contracted after mild COVID-19 were tracked by sequencing TCRalpha and TCRbeta repertoires over time. The cohort comprised two young, previously healthy adult volunteers, one female and one male.

Ficoll-Paque density gradient centrifugation was the method used to isolate PBMCs. With regard to this clonotype: Its specific antigen is unknown. Within one base of it there is no much larger clone, and no base qualities were kept.

Measured from the cysteine to the phenylalanine, the CDR3 is 21 residues long. Only the CDR3 portion is preserved as DNA: 63 bases, with reading frame beginning at the first base. V and J are trimmed by 2 bases and 0 bases, and the gene matches miss 17 bases of the junction. For CDR1 and CDR2, the germline V gene lists SGHVS and FQNEAQ. The paper's findings and limits, for the study overall: Clones contracting from day 15 to 85 had balanced CD4/CD8 phenotypes, while a second wave expanding from day 15 to 37 was biased towards CD4+. Whether the second-wave clones peaking on day 37 were SARS-CoV-2 specific was not confirmed. Some responding clones were found in pre-infection memory, which suggests that pre-existing cross-reactive memory T cells took part in the SARS-CoV-2 response. Contracting CD4+ clones were found mainly in CM and EM memory subsets, while CD8+ clones were enriched in EMRA. Only a couple of mild cases were covered in the study, and larger cohorts including severe cases with pre-infection samples were considered necessary.

The listed sequencing device is Illumina NovaSeq 6000. TCRalpha and TCRbeta cDNA libraries were built by 5'RACE with constant-segment primers, adding sample barcodes and unique molecular identifiers. RNA was extracted from every sample with Trizol reagent. Amplification of the libraries took two PCR steps, and the second step added a second sample barcode plus Illumina TruSeq adapters. Libraries were sequenced on an Illumina NovaSeq with 2 x 150 bp paired-end reads. Under the source paper's analysis protocol: Demultiplexing of reads and collapsing into UMI-guided consensus sequences were performed with migec v1.2.7. Using mixcr v2.1.11, the UMI consensuses were aligned to TRA and TRB V and J templates and assembled into clonotypes. Expanded or contracted clonotypes were those called significant by both edgeR and NoisET, with noise models trained on biological replicates. For edgeR calls, a false discovery rate-adjusted p below 0.01 and a log2 fold-change threshold of 1 were applied. As an exploratory analysis of dynamics, max-normalized trajectories of the 1000 most abundant clonotypes were examined with PCA combined with hierarchical clustering. Separately sequenced CD4+ and CD8+ repertoires were used to assign the CD4 or CD8 phenotype of responding clones. In-frame beta chains were kept once TCRdb had trimmed the public reads at Q25 with fastp and called clones with MiXCR. CDR3 protein duplicates are merged, each entry listing the most common genes and DNA. The V and J calls here are based on TCRdb, not the publication. The sample table records about 430,000 distinct CDR3 sequences; approximately 25% of these occur just once. Together, the top ten hold around 9% of the sample.

Material: PBMCs or a T cell subset sorted from them (not recorded which). This TCR was sampled from an adult woman who had mild COVID-19 (a few samples of this study predate the infection). The sample titles of this study are shuffled in the database, so cell type and time point are left out; the donor was told from shared clones. Recombination linked TRBV7-8 to TRBJ1-5; 9 bases in the junction line up with TRBD1. The nucleotides are TGTGCCAGCAGCTTACTCGGGCGAGCGGACAGGGGATTCTATAGCAATCAGCCCCAGCATTTT. It translates as CASSLLGRADRGFYSNQPQHF. Supplemented by the reference TRBV7-8 and TRBJ1-5 proteins around the CDR3, the complete variable domain is GAGVSQSPRYKVAKRGQDVALRCDPISGHVSLFWYQQALGQGPEFLTYFQNEAQLDKSGLPSDRFFAERPEGSVSTLKIQRTQQEDSAVYLCASSLLGRADRGFYSNQPQHFGDGTRLSIL.